Below, one TCR beta chain is given with its context. The data are from a study of T cells expressing NK-cell markers. Background on the study: Sorted CD3+CD56-NKG2C+, CD3+CD56+NKG2C- and CD3+CD56+NKG2C+ T cells were the source of the TCR beta repertoires. Among the eight sequenced donors, seven tested HCMV-seropositive and one tested seronegative.

Each CDR3 protein gets one entry in TCRdb, which reprocessed the 5' RACE reads and gives no DNA. This sample's table has 150,000 to 160,000 distinct CDR3 sequences. This CDR3 spans 13 amino acids. CDR1 is MNHEY and CDR2 is SMNVEV in the germline V gene (reference sequence). The receptor's source is a woman aged 45 to 65 in good health. The chain carries TRBV27 and TRBJ2-1. Sequenced sample: blood T cells: a sorted CD56 or NKG2C T cell subset, CD4+ or CD8+ T cells, or bulk PBMC T cells (not recorded which). The CDR3 sequence: CASSISHSNEQFF.